These 25 T cell receptor beta chains came from one sample sequenced in a study of blood T cell repertoires in COVID-19. Repertoires were generated with immunoSEQ multiplex PCR, while TCRdb's copy carries only in-frame clones and drops some. The sample has about 360,000 clones; more than 65% are singletons. The specimen was peripheral blood. These receptors came from a human donor with acute or convalescent COVID-19. The donor label of this sample is uncertain.

V usage is TRBV5-1 and J usage is TRBJ2-1; TRBD2 aligns across 10 bases. From germline, CDR1 is SGHRS and CDR2 YFSETQ. The V segment lost 1 base and the J segment 0 bases; nucleotides outside the gene matches: 4. The CDR3 is 17 residues long. CDR3 region: CASSLRSGGASYNEQFF. CDR3 in DNA: TGCGCCAGCAGCTTGAGGAGCGGGGGGGCCTCCTACAATGAGCAGTTCTTC.

V is TRBV5-5 and J is TRBJ2-3; 8 bases line up with TRBD1. The CDR3 has 14 amino acids. Germline CDR1 and CDR2: SGHKS and YYEKEE (reference sequence). Trimming took 3 bases from V and 5 from J; bases not matched to a gene: 5. The CDR3 region is CASSSQGAGDTQYF. The DNA for the CDR3 is TGTGCCAGCAGCTCGCAGGGGGCCGGAGATACGCAGTATTTT.

This clone occurred once. This chain uses TRBV30 with TRBJ1-2, with D unclear. In germline, CDR1 is GTSNPN, CDR2 SVGIG (reference sequence). The CDR3 runs 12 residues. V gave up 4 bases and J gave up 4 bases, with 10 bases separating them. In nucleotides, the CDR3 is TGTGCCTGGAATCCCTTCGGCTATGGCTACACCTTC. This sequence encodes CAWNPFGYGYTF.

V gene TRBV30 combines with J gene TRBJ2-3; D possibly corresponds to TRBD1 (5 bases). The V gene lost 0 bases and the J gene lost 5 bases, with 18 bases spanning the gap. CDR1 and CDR2 from the germline V gene are GTSNPN and SVGIG (reference sequence). The CDR3 is made up of 16 amino acids. CDR3 DNA sequence: TGTGCCTGGAGTGTAAGGGGAATAAACGCTGTAGATACGCAGTATTTT. It encodes CAWSVRGINAVDTQYF.

The genes are TRBV20-1 and TRBJ2-1, with a possible D match to TRBD2 (6 bases). CDR1 and CDR2 (germline): DFQATT, SNEGSKA (reference sequence). The CDR3 consists of 11 residues. V was shortened by 6 bases and J by 9 bases, with 12 bases between the two germline ends. CDR3 region: CSADLAAEQFF. The CDR3 DNA reads TGCAGTGCAGACTTAGCGGCTGAGCAGTTCTTC.

The chain joins TRBV20-1 to TRBJ1-3; TRBD1 aligns across 8 bases. Germline assignment: CDR1 DFQATT and CDR2 SNEGSKA (reference sequence). The CDR3 is 16 residues long. V lost 3 bases and J lost 2; bases outside the gene matches: 9. CDR3 nucleotide sequence: TGCAGTGCTAGTCCCCCAAAACAGGGGGCTGGAAACACCATATATTTT. Residues: CSASPPKQGAGNTIYF.

This clone occurred a few times. V is TRBV2 and J is TRBJ2-3; TRBD2 matches at 8 bases. With V trimmed by 1 base and J by 2 bases, 2 bases remained unmatched. The CDR3 extends over 15 amino acids. Germline CDR1 SNHLY, CDR2 FYNNEI. The chain's CDR3 is CASSEELADTDTQYF. The CDR3 region has the DNA TGTGCCAGCAGTGAAGAACTAGCGGACACAGATACGCAGTATTTT.

The sample holds one count of this clone. The genes are TRBV12-3 or TRBV12-4 and TRBJ1-1, with 9 bases lining up with TRBD1. V lost 7 bases to trimming and J lost 8 bases; unmatched junction nucleotides: 5. CDR3 size: 12 residues. The DNA of the CDR3 is TGTGCCAGCACGCGGACAGGGGTAGAAGCTTTCTTT. Translated, it gives CASTRTGVEAFF.

This chain connects TRBV21-1 to TRBJ1-5; the D call of TRBD1 is as the table states it, not checked on the DNA. TRBV21-1 represents a pseudogene. The CDR3 runs to 15 residues. The CDR3 bases are TGTGCCAGCAGCGCCCGGACAGATAGCAATCAGCCCCAGCATTTT. Encoded protein: CASSARTDSNQPQHF.

The chain is built from TRBV19 and TRBJ1-5, with TRBD1 matching 8 bases. Losses at the gene ends were 6 bases for V and 6 bases for J; bases not matched to a gene: 13. The CDR3 has 16 amino acids. Germline loops: CDR1 LNHDA, CDR2 SQIVND (reference sequence). This chain's CDR3 is CASRGRGQGASQPQHF. The CDR3 nucleotides are TGTGCCAGTAGAGGCCGGGGCCAGGGGGCTAGTCAGCCCCAGCATTTT.

The chain combines TRBV6-5 with TRBJ1-1, with D hard to call. Germline V gene sequence: CDR1 MNHEY, CDR2 SVGAGI. This CDR3 spans 15 amino acids. V lost 6 bases to trimming and J lost 0 bases, with 14 bases between them. This chain's CDR3 is CASRALSRMNTEAFF. The CDR3 DNA reads as TGTGCCAGCAGAGCCTTAAGCCGCATGAACACTGAAGCTTTCTTT.

The chain carries TRBV2 and TRBJ1-4; 8 positions match TRBD1. Per the germline V gene, CDR1 is SNHLY and CDR2 is FYNNEI. The trim removed 5 bases at V and 8 bases at J, leaving 4 bases unmatched. The CDR3 is 13 residues long. The DNA for the CDR3 is TGTGCCAGCAGTCCATGGGACAGGGAAAAACTGTTTTTT. Translation: CASSPWDREKLFF. Together with reference TRBV2 and TRBJ1-4, the CDR3 gives the full variable domain: EPEVTQTPSHQVTQMGQEVILRCVPISNHLYFYWYRQILGQKVEFLVSFYNNEISEKSEIFDDQFSVERPDGSNFTLKIRSTKLEDSAMYFCASSPWDREKLFFGSGTQLSVL.

As to this clone: Other DNA sequences of this sample code for an identical CDR3. This chain connects TRBV30 to TRBJ1-5; possible D gene TRBD1, 6 bases. The V end was cut by 3 bases, the J end by 9 bases, with 24 bases between. Germline V gene data show CDR1 as GTSNPN and CDR2 as SVGIG (reference sequence). CDR3 length: 16 amino acids. In DNA, the CDR3 is TGTGCCTGGAGCGGGGGGGGCGTGAGGTCAGGTGGGCCCCAGCATTTT. Translation gives CAWSGGGVRSGGPQHF.

This clone occurred once. This chain joins TRBV14 and TRBJ1-2, with no clear D. This CDR3 has 14 residues. Deletions cut 4 bases from V and 4 bases from J, with 13 bases between. Germline assignment: CDR1 SGHDN and CDR2 FVKESK. Written as DNA, the CDR3 is TGTGCCAGCAGCCGATCAAGACAACTCTATGGCTACACCTTC. This translates into CASSRSRQLYGYTF.

The genes are TRBV28 and TRBJ1-5, with D tentatively TRBD1 (5 bases). Between the trimmed V and J ends, which lost 2 bases and 2 bases, there was a span of 10 bases. CDR1 is MDHEN, CDR2 SYDVKM, per germline. The CDR3 has 15 amino acids. The CDR3: CASSLPGSGNQPQHF. The CDR3 DNA is TGTGCCAGCAGTTTACCAGGGTCCGGCAATCAGCCCCAGCATTTT.

There are a few counts of this clone. The chain uses TRBV6-1 and TRBJ1-1; tentative D call: TRBD1 (5 bases). The V gene's germline CDR1 is MNHNS and CDR2 SASEGT. The germline V and J ends were trimmed by 2 bases and 2 bases, with 12 bases remaining between them. The CDR3 sequence is 15 residues long. The CDR3, as DNA: TGTGCCAGCAGTGAATTGGGGGGTGTTAACACTGAAGCTTTCTTT. Translated, it gives CASSELGGVNTEAFF.

This clone was detected only a few times. The chain links TRBV19 to TRBJ1-3; unclear D gene. V lost 7 bases, J lost 0 bases, and 19 bases lay in between. Germline V CDR1 and CDR2: LNHDA, SQIVND (reference sequence). This CDR3 comprises 17 residues. The CDR3 bases are TGTGCCAGTACCGCCCAACAAATTTCGTTCTCTGGAAACACCATATATTTT. Encoded protein: CASTAQQISFSGNTIYF.

In its sample, this clone was seen a few times. V usage is TRBV14 and J usage is TRBJ1-4, with D perhaps matching TRBD1 (6 bases). The germline V and J ends were trimmed by 7 bases and 8 bases, with 14 bases remaining between them. Germline V lookup: CDR1 SGHDN, CDR2 FVKESK. The CDR3 spans 13 residues. Here the CDR3 reads CASTCDRWEKLFF. The CDR3 region has the DNA TGTGCCAGCACCTGTGACAGGTGGGAAAAACTGTTTTTT.

This rearrangement joins TRBV10-1 to TRBJ1-1; D not resolved. CDR3 length equals 16 residues. The V end lost 7 bases, the J end lost 5 bases, and 23 bases lay between the germline ends. Germline V gene lookup returns CDR1 WNHNN and CDR2 SYGVQD (reference sequence). CDR3 loop: CASIRMGGRVLTEAFF. The CDR3 DNA follows: TGCGCCAGCATAAGAATGGGAGGGCGCGTACTAACTGAAGCTTTCTTT.

This clone was seen more than once but under ten times. The chain carries TRBV11-2 and TRBJ1-1; D is ambiguous. This CDR3 is 13 amino acids long. V lost 1 base and J 4 bases, leaving 7 bases between the germline ends. The germline V gene encodes CDR1 SGHAT and CDR2 FQNNGV. The CDR3 loop is CASSLVRFTEAFF. The CDR3 DNA sequence: TGTGCCAGCAGCTTAGTACGGTTCACTGAAGCTTTCTTT.

The chain recombines TRBV9 with TRBJ2-3; tentative D call: TRBD1 (6 bases). The CDR3 is 16 amino acids. In germline, CDR1 is SGDLS, CDR2 YYNGEE. V shed 5 bases and J shed 0 bases, with 16 bases lying between them. CDR3 in amino acids: CASSRVGAQSTDTQYF. The CDR3 nucleotides read TGTGCCAGCAGTCGGGTGGGGGCCCAGAGCACAGATACGCAGTATTTT.

This clone was seen just once. The chain is built from TRBV20-1 and TRBJ2-5, with unresolved D. V was clipped by 6 bases and J by 7 bases, with 12 bases between them. The CDR3 spans 11 residues. Germline V lookup: CDR1 DFQATT, CDR2 SNEGSKA (reference sequence). The CDR3: CSAPLLRTQYF. CDR3 nucleotides: TGCAGTGCCCCCCTGCTTAGGACCCAGTACTTC.

This chain links TRBV15 with TRBJ2-6, with a tentative D call TRBD2 (5 bases). The CDR3 length is 15 residues. CDR1 is LNHNV and CDR2 is YYDKDF in the germline V gene (reference sequence). The V and J ends lost 2 bases and 1 base respectively, with 6 bases between them. The CDR3 region has the DNA TGTGCCACCAGCAGACGGAGGTCTGGGGCCAACGTCCTGACTTTC. It yields the protein CATSRRRSGANVLTF.

As regards this clone: Other DNA sequences in this specimen translate into the identical CDR3. The CDR3 sequence: CAWSVHGYGYTF. The CDR3 nucleotides read TGTGCCTGGAGTGTACACGGGTATGGCTACACCTTC. V and J are TRBV30 and TRBJ1-2; D is unresolved. Looked up from germline, CDR1 is GTSNPN and CDR2 is SVGIG (reference sequence). The CDR3 has 12 amino acids. V lost 0 bases, J lost 5 bases, and 7 bases lay in between.

V is TRBV5-1 and J is TRBJ1-2; perhaps TRBD1 as D (6 bases). Germline-derived CDR1 and CDR2 are SGHRS and YFSETQ. The CDR3 is made up of 15 amino acids. V gave up 4 bases and J gave up 1 base, with 14 bases separating them. The CDR3 loop is CASSRGPGDNYGYTF. CDR3 DNA: TGCGCCAGCAGCCGAGGTCCAGGGGATAACTATGGCTACACCTTC. The full variable domain, completed using reference TRBV5-1 and TRBJ1-2, is KAGVTQTPRYLIKTRGQQVTLSCSPISGHRSVSWYQQTPGQGLQFLFEYFSETQRNKGNFPGRFSGRQFSNSRSEMNVSTLELGDSALYLCASSRGPGDNYGYTFGSGTRLTVV.